One sample yielded the 4 T cell receptor beta chains listed below, sequenced in a study of blood T cell repertoires in COVID-19. Libraries were prepared by immunoSEQ multiplex PCR; TCRdb keeps only in-frame clonotypes and omits some of them. The sample lists about 440,000 clones, 70% to 90% occurring once. Sequenced input: PBMCs or T cells enriched from blood (not recorded which). These receptor sequences come from a young woman with acute COVID-19.

Only a few counts were recorded for this clone. This chain joins TRBV2 and TRBJ1-5; TRBD1 matches 8 bases. Trimming cost V 6 bases and J 7 bases; bases outside gene matches: 8. This CDR3 comprises 14 residues. The V gene's germline CDR1 is SNHLY and CDR2 FYNNEI. The CDR3 sequence: CASRETGVGQPQHF. The CDR3 bases are TGTGCCAGCAGGGAGACAGGGGTGGGGCAGCCCCAGCATTTT. The full variable domain, with the rest looked up from reference TRBV2 and TRBJ1-5, is EPEVTQTPSHQVTQMGQEVILRCVPISNHLYFYWYRQILGQKVEFLVSFYNNEISEKSEIFDDQFSVERPDGSNFTLKIRSTKLEDSAMYFCASRETGVGQPQHFGDGTRLSIL.

This clone has only one observation. Here the CDR3 DNA reads TGTGCCAGCAGCCTAGGGACAGGGGGCTCCCCAGATACGCAGTATTTT. It encodes CASSLGTGGSPDTQYF. The chain couples TRBV5-4 to TRBJ2-3; 12 nucleotides line up with TRBD1. V was clipped by 4 bases and J by 4 bases; unmatched bases: 7. The CDR3 is made up of 16 amino acids. CDR1 SGHNT and CDR2 YYREEE come from the germline V gene (reference sequence).

The genes are TRBV19 and TRBJ1-2; D is unclear. This CDR3 has 14 residues. The V gene's germline CDR1 is LNHDA and CDR2 SQIVND (reference sequence). The V end lost 2 bases, the J end lost 5 bases, and 12 bases lay between the germline ends. The CDR3 nucleotides are TGTGCCAGTAGTATACCCGATTGGCCGTATGGCTACACCTTC. It yields the protein CASSIPDWPYGYTF.

J is TRBJ1-3 and V is TRBV28; 7 bases are a match to TRBD1. J was trimmed by 0 bases and V by 2 bases; bases with no gene match: 4. The CDR3 is 16 amino acids. The germline CDR1 and CDR2 sequences are MDHEN and SYDVKM. The CDR3 nucleotides are TGTGCCAGCAGTTTAGGGGGACAGTCCTCTGGAAACACCATATATTTT. Translation gives CASSLGGQSSGNTIYF.